This T cell receptor (beta chain) is from a study of T cells in women clearing cervical HPV infection. The CDR3 runs to 13 residues. The J segment lost 8 bases and the V segment lost 4 bases, leaving 4 bases of the junction unmatched. Germline assignment: CDR1 SGHRS and CDR2 YFSETQ. Study findings and constraints: Cases and controls were distinguished at AUC 0.83 by richness and V genes.

Turning to this clone: Its specificity is unknown. The sequenced fragment ends 3 residues before the CDR3 boundary, so the rest is inferred from the germline J gene.

immunoSEQ multiplex PCR used an average of 1200 ng genomic DNA. Clones were sequenced by immunoSEQ multiplex PCR, and TCRdb holds only the in-frame ones, with some missing. The sample data list tens of thousands of clones. This sequence joins TRBV5-1 and TRBJ2-4, with 9 positions matching TRBD1. Input material: blood buffy coat. The TCR originated in a woman between 18 and 70 years old with a cervical HPV16 infection that either progressed to CIN3+ or cleared (not recorded which). Incomplete CDR3 DNA: TGCGCCAGCAGCAAACAGGGGGCGGACATT. This codes for CASSKQGADI. Given in full, the CDR3 is CASSKQGADIQYF. Filled out from reference TRBV5-1 and TRBJ2-4, the complete variable domain reads KAGVTQTPRYLIKTRGQQVTLSCSPISGHRSVSWYQQTPGQGLQFLFEYFSETQRNKGNFPGRFSGRQFSNSRSEMNVSTLELGDSALYLCASSKQGADIQYFGAGTRLSVL.